This T cell receptor (beta chain) appears in the sequencing data of a study of PD-1 blockade in classical Hodgkin lymphoma. This clone is a singleton in its sample. Assay: immunoSEQ multiplex PCR; the TCRdb copy retains only in-frame clones and omits some. Of tens of thousands of clones detected, more than 70% appear once; the ten largest clones hold 5.4%. Exposure to brentuximab vedotin varied, and each patient had relapsed following autologous stem cell transplantation. V lost 3 bases, J lost 4 bases, and 15 bases lay in between. CDR3 size: 15 residues. Germline CDR1 is LNHDA and CDR2 is SQIVND (reference sequence).

The receptor was derived from a human donor with classical Hodgkin lymphoma. The chain is built from TRBV19 and TRBJ1-2, with D hard to call. This specimen consisted of peripheral blood mononuclear cells (PBMCs), obtained before the second cycle of nivolumab. The CDR3 loop reads CASSIPGLLGYGYTF. In nucleotides, the CDR3 is TGTGCCAGTAGTATCCCCGGACTTTTAGGCTATGGCTACACCTTC. Drawing the rest from reference TRBV19 and TRBJ1-2, the complete variable domain is DGGITQSPKYLFRKEGQNVTLSCEQNLNHDAMYWYRQDPGQGLRLIYYSQIVNDFQKGDIAEGYSVSREKKESFPLTVTSAQKNPTAFYLCASSIPGLLGYGYTFGSGTRLTVV.